One T cell receptor beta chain is described in this entry. This clonotype occurred many times. No antigen is known for it. No base quality values were provided; no much bigger clone lies one nucleotide off. This specimen comes from a study of T cells in Graves' hyperthyroidism and ophthalmopathy (dated by TCRdb to about 2019). As for the study more broadly: Peripheral blood was collected at initial diagnosis, before any treatment. Whether ophthalmopathy could be predicted prospectively was tested in an independent validation cohort made up of 18 to 20 hyperthyroidism patients plus 17 patients who later progressed to ophthalmopathy. The approximately 100 discovery patients were randomly divided into training and test sets at a 7:3 ratio. After sampling, hyperthyroidism patients received methimazole starting at 30 mg daily, and ophthalmopathy patients received high-dose intravenous methylprednisolone. To identify distinguishing TCR V-J signatures, a discovery cohort of 95 to 100 patients was used, comprising 43 with Graves' ophthalmopathy and around 57 with stable Graves' hyperthyroidism. TCR Vbeta CDR3 sequencing of roughly 140 peripheral blood samples (43 ophthalmopathy, around 80 hyperthyroidism and around 17 progressor patients) is reported in the paper. In roughly six Graves' hyperthyroidism patients, the study also compared T-cell repertoires from thyroid tissue with T-cell repertoires from blood.

The CDR3 sequence holds 13 residues, the cysteine and phenylalanine included. The kept DNA is CDR3 alone, 39 bases in frame from the first base. CDR1 and CDR2 are read off the germline V gene as SGHRS and YFSETQ. V loses 0 bases, J loses 6 bases, and the germline ends lie 6 bases apart. General findings and caveats noted by the study authors: Ophthalmopathy was separated from stable hyperthyroidism by a 13 V-J signature model, with approximately 86% sensitivity and just over 81% specificity obtained in cross-validation and 80%/75% obtained in testing. Most expanded thyroid clonotypes (frequency above 0.001) were also detected in blood, a finding suggesting that blood repertoires may reflect thyroid immune responses. No statistical method was used to fix the sample size in advance, and group allocation was not hidden from the investigators. In validation, the model predicted progression to ophthalmopathy with roughly 70% sensitivity and roughly 72% specificity, a median of approximately 6.7 months before onset.

Amplification of TCR beta CDR3 regions was carried out from RNA transcripts. The TCR CDR3 was subjected to a first round of RT-PCR using the HTBI primer set and the Qiagen OneStep RT-PCR kit. A second multiplex PCR round built the libraries, followed by size selection and purification. Libraries were sequenced paired-end with 100 bp reads on an Illumina HiSeq2000. Turning to the authors' computational methods: SOAPnuke was used to process the raw data, removing reads that contained adapters or uncalled bases, had a mean Phred below 15, or lacked an exact match to the constant primer or identifier. COPE v1.2.5 was used to merge high-quality paired reads, and clonotypes were defined as unique nucleotide sequences. Clonotypes were aligned to IMGT TRBV, TRBD and TRBJ reference segments using MiTCR v1.1. The analysis included only V-J combinations with a frequency above 0.0001, which together covered 98% to 99.2% of the repertoires. The TCS score was defined as F50 (clonal expansion) divided by E x V (chaos), with BLOSUM62-based TCRdist calculated between CDR3 peptides within each V-J. Welch's t-statistics and random forest reduced around 550 V-J features to 10 to 15, which were used in a naive Bayes classifier (R e1071). TCRdb reworked the public reads: Q25 trimming with fastp, MiXCR clone assembly, productive beta chains retained. Entries that share a CDR3 protein sequence are merged under the most common genes and DNA. The V and J calls were not made by the authors but by TCRdb's processing. Present in this sample are 500,000 to 750,000 distinct CDR3 sequences, approximately 14% of which were seen just once. The ten biggest clones cover approximately 7% of the sample.

Stable Graves' hyperthyroidism was defined as no progression to ophthalmopathy during 18 months of follow-up. Hyperthyroidism patients were aged 18 to 65 years and newly diagnosed, with disease duration of less than 2 months. Patients with uncontrolled infections, other autoimmune diseases, pregnancy or lactation were excluded. Clinical symptoms, serum thyroxine and TRAb, thyroid ultrasound, and orbital computed tomography formed the basis for the diagnoses. PBMCs were isolated from approximately 10 ml of fresh peripheral blood by Ficoll-Paque density gradient centrifugation. Trizol reagent was used to extract total RNA, and RNA quality was then checked on an Agilent 2100 Bioanalyzer.

The chain links TRBV5-1 with TRBJ2-2; the best D guess is TRBD2, with 5 bases matching. This receptor was taken from a woman in her twenties or thirties with Graves' hyperthyroidism. Sequenced: blood. The encoded CDR3 is CASSLEGAGELFF. DNA sequence: TGCGCCAGCAGCTTGGAGGGAGCCGGGGAGCTGTTTTTT.